Listed below are T cell receptor beta chains from one sample, sequenced in a study of blood T cell repertoires in COVID-19. Clones were sequenced by immunoSEQ multiplex PCR, and TCRdb holds only the in-frame ones, with some missing. This table holds around 250,000 clones, about four fifths found once. The sample comprised peripheral blood. Receptors originate from a man aged 40-49 years with active or convalescent COVID-19. Both conserved end residues are part of each CDR3. The D gene is left open where the match is weak. Clone size, where shown, is once, few, many, or a class for clones that have expanded.

V gene	J gene	clone size	D gene	CDR3 protein	CDR3 DNA
TRBV5-5	TRBJ1-2	-	-	CASSPMDSENYGYTF	TGTGCCAGCAGCCCCATGGACAGCGAGAACTATGGCTACACCTTC
TRBV6-6	TRBJ1-5	once	-	CASSLPEGNQPQHF	TGTGCCAGCAGTCTCCCCGAGGGCAATCAGCCCCAGCATTTT
TRBV28	TRBJ1-2	-	-	CASSFGVGQYYGYTF	TGTGCCAGCAGTTTTGGTGTGGGGCAGTACTATGGCTACACCTTC
TRBV2	TRBJ2-3	-	TRBD2	CASRVAGISTDTQYF	TGTGCCAGCAGAGTAGCGGGGATTTCCACAGATACGCAGTATTTT
TRBV12-3/TRBV12-4	TRBJ1-1	-	-	CASSRTGSEAFF	TGTGCCAGCAGCCGAACAGGGTCTGAAGCTTTCTTT
TRBV29-1	TRBJ2-7	few	TRBD1	CSVTNAGTGRTYEQYF	TGCAGCGTCACTAACGCCGGGACAGGGAGGACCTACGAGCAGTACTTC
TRBV6-1	TRBJ1-1	-	-	CASSEASGYTEAFF	TGTGCCAGCAGTGAAGCCAGCGGATACACTGAAGCTTTCTTT
TRBV3-1/TRBV3-2	TRBJ1-1	-	-	CASSQDDGGTEAFF	TGTGCCAGCAGCCAAGATGATGGGGGGACTGAAGCTTTCTTT
TRBV10-3	TRBJ2-6	-	-	CAISPESGGAGANVLTF	TGTGCCATCAGCCCGGAGTCGGGGGGCGCTGGGGCCAACGTCCTGACTTTC
TRBV4-1	TRBJ1-4	-	-	CASSLGGATNEKLFF	TGCGCCAGCAGCCTCGGGGGGGCAACTAATGAAAAACTGTTTTTT
TRBV5-1	TRBJ2-1	-	TRBD1	CASSPALGQGPYNEQFF	TGCGCCAGCAGCCCGGCCTTGGGACAGGGTCCCTACAATGAGCAGTTCTTC
TRBV30	TRBJ2-7	many	TRBD1	CAWSVLGGLQHEQYF	TGTGCCTGGAGTGTACTAGGGGGCCTCCAACACGAGCAGTACTTC
TRBV3-1/TRBV3-2	TRBJ2-1	once	TRBD2	CASSQLAGGQPAEQFF	TGTGCCAGCAGCCAACTAGCGGGGGGGCAACCCGCGGAGCAGTTCTTC
TRBV9	TRBJ1-2	-	-	CASSVSPGLTNYGYTF	TGTGCCAGCAGCGTATCCCCGGGACTTACTAACTATGGCTACACCTTC
TRBV6-5	TRBJ1-5	once	-	CASRKDRVSNQPQHF	TGTGCCAGCAGAAAAGACAGAGTTAGCAATCAGCCCCAGCATTTT
TRBV5-1	TRBJ2-5	-	-	CASSLAGQLQETQYF	TGCGCCAGCAGCTTAGCTGGGCAGCTCCAAGAGACCCAGTACTTC
TRBV29-1	TRBJ2-7	-	TRBD1	CSVGGQGAGYEQYF	TGCAGCGTTGGGGGACAGGGGGCCGGATACGAGCAGTACTTC
TRBV12-3/TRBV12-4	TRBJ1-5	few	-	CASSQGVPPQHF	TGTGCCAGCAGTCAAGGGGTACCGCCCCAGCATTTT
TRBV6-1	TRBJ2-3	-	TRBD2	CASSEAGGFTDTQYF	TGTGCCAGCAGTGAAGCGGGAGGGTTCACAGATACGCAGTATTTT
TRBV12-3/TRBV12-4	TRBJ1-6	-	-	CASSLRANSPLHF	TGTGCCAGCAGTTTGAGGGCTAATTCACCCCTCCACTTT
TRBV7-2	TRBJ1-5	-	-	CASSLETTSNQPQHF	TGTGCCAGCAGCTTAGAAACTACTAGTAATCAGCCCCAGCATTTT
TRBV21-1	TRBJ2-1	few	-	CASSKGGKSNEQFF	TGTGCCAGCAGCAAAGGAGGGAAGAGCAATGAGCAGTTCTTC
TRBV4-1	TRBJ1-1	-	-	CASSPTAGLGNTEAFF	TGCGCCAGCAGCCCGACGGCGGGGCTCGGGAACACTGAAGCTTTCTTT
TRBV3-1/TRBV3-2	TRBJ2-5	-	-	CASSLARDQETQYF	TGTGCCAGCAGCCTAGCCAGGGACCAAGAGACCCAGTACTTC
TRBV5-1	TRBJ2-2	-	TRBD2	CASQLLGGTSPGELFF	TGCGCCAGCCAACTATTGGGGGGGACTAGCCCCGGGGAGCTGTTTTTT
TRBV6-6	TRBJ1-3	-	-	CAGREGASGNTIYF	TGTGCGGGAAGGGAGGGAGCCTCTGGAAACACCATATATTTT
TRBV28	TRBJ2-1	-	TRBD1	CASSLDLQGVSEQFF	TGTGCCAGCAGCCTAGATCTACAGGGGGTTAGTGAGCAGTTCTTC
TRBV28	TRBJ1-2	-	-	CATFFSAYPGYGYTF	TGTGCCACTTTTTTCTCGGCCTACCCAGGATATGGCTACACCTTC
TRBV5-5	TRBJ2-5	-	TRBD1	CASSPTGGRQETQYF	TGTGCCAGCAGCCCAACAGGGGGGCGCCAAGAGACCCAGTACTTC
TRBV30	TRBJ2-7	few	TRBD1	CAWTPGQGLNEQYF	TGTGCCTGGACCCCGGGACAGGGCTTGAACGAGCAGTACTTC
TRBV5-4	TRBJ1-2	-	TRBD1	CASSPRTGAIMNYGYTF	TGTGCCAGCAGCCCGAGGACAGGGGCCATTATGAACTATGGCTACACCTTC
TRBV5-1	TRBJ1-1	-	TRBD1	CASSQGTANTEAFF	TGCGCCAGCAGCCAAGGGACAGCGAACACTGAAGCTTTCTTT
TRBV5-1	TRBJ2-3	-	-	CASSLDRVRADTQYF	TGCGCCAGCAGCTTGGACAGGGTTCGCGCAGATACGCAGTATTTT
TRBV7-9	TRBJ1-1	-	TRBD1	CASSLVGGLTEAFF	TGTGCCAGCAGCTTAGTAGGGGGCCTCACTGAAGCTTTCTTT
TRBV30	TRBJ1-5	-	TRBD1	CAWSVPQGASNQPQHF	TGTGCCTGGAGTGTACCCCAGGGGGCTAGCAATCAGCCCCAGCATTTT
TRBV19	TRBJ1-1	-	TRBD1	CATMSGTGRTDTEAFF	TGTGCCACCATGTCCGGGACAGGGAGGACGGACACTGAAGCTTTCTTT